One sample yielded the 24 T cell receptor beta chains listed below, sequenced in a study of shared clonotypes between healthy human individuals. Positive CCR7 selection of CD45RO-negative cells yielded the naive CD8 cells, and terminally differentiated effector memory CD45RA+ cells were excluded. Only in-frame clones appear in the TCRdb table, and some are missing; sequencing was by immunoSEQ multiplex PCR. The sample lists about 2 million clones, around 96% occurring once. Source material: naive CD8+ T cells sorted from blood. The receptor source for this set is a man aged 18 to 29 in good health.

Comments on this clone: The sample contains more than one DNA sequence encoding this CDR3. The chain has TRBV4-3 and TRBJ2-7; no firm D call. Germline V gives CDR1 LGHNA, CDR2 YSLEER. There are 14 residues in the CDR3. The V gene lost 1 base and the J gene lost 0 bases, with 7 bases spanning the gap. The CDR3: CASSQASSSYEQYF. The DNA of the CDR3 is TGCGCCAGCAGCCAAGCCTCGTCCTCCTACGAGCAGTACTTC.

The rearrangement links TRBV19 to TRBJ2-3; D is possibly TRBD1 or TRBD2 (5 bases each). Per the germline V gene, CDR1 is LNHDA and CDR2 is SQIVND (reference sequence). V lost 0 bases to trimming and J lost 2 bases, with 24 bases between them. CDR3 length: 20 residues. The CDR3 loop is CASSIDLGEGQEPLTDTQYF. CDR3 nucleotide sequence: TGTGCCAGTAGTATAGATCTCGGCGAGGGGCAGGAGCCCCTCACAGATACGCAGTATTTT.

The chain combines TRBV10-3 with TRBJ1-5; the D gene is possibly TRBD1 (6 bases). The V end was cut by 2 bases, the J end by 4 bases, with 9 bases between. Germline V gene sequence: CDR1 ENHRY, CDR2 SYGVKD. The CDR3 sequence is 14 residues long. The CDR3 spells CAISEEQGNQPQHF. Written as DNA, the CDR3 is TGTGCCATCAGTGAGGAACAGGGAAATCAGCCCCAGCATTTT.

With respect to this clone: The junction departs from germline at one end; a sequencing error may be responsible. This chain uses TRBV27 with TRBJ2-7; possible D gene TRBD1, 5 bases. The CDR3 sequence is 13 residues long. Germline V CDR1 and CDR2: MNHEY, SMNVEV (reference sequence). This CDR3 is CATSLGQGYEQYF. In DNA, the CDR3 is TGTGCCACCAGTTTAGGCCAGGGCTACGAGCAGTACTTC.

Here the CDR3 reads CASSSGQGAKNTQYF. The CDR3, as DNA: TGTGCCAGCAGCTCCGGACAGGGGGCAAAAAATACGCAGTATTTT. The chain combines TRBV6-5 with TRBJ2-3; 11 nucleotides agree with TRBD1. The length of the CDR3 is 15 residues. V shed 6 bases and J 7 bases; nucleotides not matched to a gene: 9. In germline, CDR1 is MNHEY, CDR2 SVGAGI.

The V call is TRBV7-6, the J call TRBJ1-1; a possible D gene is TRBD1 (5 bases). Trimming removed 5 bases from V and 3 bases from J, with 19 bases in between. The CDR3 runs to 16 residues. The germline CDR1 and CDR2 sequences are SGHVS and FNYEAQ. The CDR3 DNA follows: TGTGCCAGCAGCCAACGCCGCGGACAAACCTACACTGAAGCTTTCTTT. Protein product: CASSQRRGQTYTEAFF. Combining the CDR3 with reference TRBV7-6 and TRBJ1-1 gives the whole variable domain GAGVSQSPRYKVTKRGQDVALRCDPISGHVSLYWYRQALGQGPEFLTYFNYEAQQDKSGLPNDRFSAERPEGSISTLTIQRTEQRDSAMYRCASSQRRGQTYTEAFFGQGTRLTVV.

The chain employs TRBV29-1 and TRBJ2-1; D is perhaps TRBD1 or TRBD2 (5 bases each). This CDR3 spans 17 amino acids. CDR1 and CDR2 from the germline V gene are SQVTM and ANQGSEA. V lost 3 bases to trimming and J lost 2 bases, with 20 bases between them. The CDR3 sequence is CSVDVGDGNPTYNEQFF. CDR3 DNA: TGCAGCGTTGATGTTGGGGACGGGAACCCAACCTACAATGAGCAGTTCTTC.

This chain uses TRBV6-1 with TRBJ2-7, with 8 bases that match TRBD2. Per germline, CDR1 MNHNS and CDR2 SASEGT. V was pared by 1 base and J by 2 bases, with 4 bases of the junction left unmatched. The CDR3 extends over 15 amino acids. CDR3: CASSEGPAGAYEQYF. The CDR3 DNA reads TGTGCCAGCAGTGAAGGCCCAGCGGGAGCCTACGAGCAGTACTTC.

CDR3 in DNA: TGTGCCAGCAGCACACTAGCGGGAGGCCTTTACGAGCAGTACTTC. This encodes CASSTLAGGLYEQYF. This chain joins TRBV6-5 and TRBJ2-7, with 12 bases lining up with TRBD2. CDR3 length equals 15 residues. J was trimmed by 4 bases and V by 6 bases; bases with no gene match: 7. The germline V gene encodes CDR1 MNHEY and CDR2 SVGAGI.

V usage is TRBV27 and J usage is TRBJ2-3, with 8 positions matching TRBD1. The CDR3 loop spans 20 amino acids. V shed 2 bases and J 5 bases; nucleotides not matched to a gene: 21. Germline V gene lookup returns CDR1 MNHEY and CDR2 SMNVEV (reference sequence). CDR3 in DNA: TGTGCCAGCAGTTTAGTCCCTCCATTCGTGGACAGGGTGTCGTTAGATACGCAGTATTTT. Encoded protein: CASSLVPPFVDRVSLDTQYF.

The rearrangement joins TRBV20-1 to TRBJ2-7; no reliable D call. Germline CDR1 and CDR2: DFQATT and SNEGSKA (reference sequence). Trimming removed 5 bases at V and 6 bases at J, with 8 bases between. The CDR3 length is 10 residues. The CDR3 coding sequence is TGCAGTGCTGTGGCCGGCGAGCAGTACTTC. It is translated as CSAVAGEQYF.

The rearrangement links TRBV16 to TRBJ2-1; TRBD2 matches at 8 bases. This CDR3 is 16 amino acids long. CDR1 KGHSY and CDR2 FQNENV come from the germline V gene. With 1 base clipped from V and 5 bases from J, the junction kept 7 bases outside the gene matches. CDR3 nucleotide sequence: TGTGCCAGCAGCCAATGGTCGGGGGGGCCGCACAATGAGCAGTTCTTC. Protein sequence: CASSQWSGGPHNEQFF. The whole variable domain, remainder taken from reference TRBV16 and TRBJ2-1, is GEEVAQTPKHLVRGEGQKAKLYCAPIKGHSYVFWYQQVLKNEFKFLISFQNENVFDETGMPKERFSAKCLPNSPCSLEIQATKLEDSAVYFCASSQWSGGPHNEQFFGPGTRLTVL.

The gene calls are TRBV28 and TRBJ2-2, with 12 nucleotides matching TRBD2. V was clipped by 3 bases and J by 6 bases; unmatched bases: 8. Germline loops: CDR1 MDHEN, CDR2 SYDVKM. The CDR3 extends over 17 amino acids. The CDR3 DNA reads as TGTGCCAGCAGTTTCCCTAGCGGGGGGGCCAGCGCCGGGGAGCTGTTTTTT. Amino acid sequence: CASSFPSGGASAGELFF.

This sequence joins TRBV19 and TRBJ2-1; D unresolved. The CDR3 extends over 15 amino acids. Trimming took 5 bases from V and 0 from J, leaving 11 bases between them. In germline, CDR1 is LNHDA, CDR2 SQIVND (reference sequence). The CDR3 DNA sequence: TGTGCCAGTAGTTGGAGATCTAGCTCCTACAATGAGCAGTTCTTC. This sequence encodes CASSWRSSSYNEQFF.

In DNA, the CDR3 is TGTGCCAGTACCAGGGCCTCCTACGAGCAGTACTTC. Protein sequence: CASTRASYEQYF. The chain links TRBV5-6 to TRBJ2-7; perhaps TRBD1 as D (5 bases). The germline V and J ends were trimmed by 8 bases and 0 bases, with 9 bases remaining between them. CDR1 is SGHDT, CDR2 YYEEEE, per germline. This CDR3 is 12 amino acids long.

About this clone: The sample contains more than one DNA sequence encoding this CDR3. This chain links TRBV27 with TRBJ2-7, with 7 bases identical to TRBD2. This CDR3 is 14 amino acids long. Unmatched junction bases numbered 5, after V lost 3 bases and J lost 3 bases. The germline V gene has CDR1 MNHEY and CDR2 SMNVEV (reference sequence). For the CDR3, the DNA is TGTGCCAGCAGTTTCGGGGGGTCAGACTACGAGCAGTACTTC. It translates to CASSFGGSDYEQYF.

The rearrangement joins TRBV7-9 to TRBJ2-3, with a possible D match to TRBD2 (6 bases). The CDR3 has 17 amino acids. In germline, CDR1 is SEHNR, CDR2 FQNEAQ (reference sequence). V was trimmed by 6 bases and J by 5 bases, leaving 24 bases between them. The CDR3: CASSSPTDYLEQDTQYF. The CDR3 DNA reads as TGTGCCAGCAGTTCTCCTACGGACTACCTAGAGCAAGATACGCAGTATTTT. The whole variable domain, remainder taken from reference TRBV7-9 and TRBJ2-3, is DTGVSQNPRHKITKRGQNVTFRCDPISEHNRLYWYRQTLGQGPEFLTYFQNEAQLEKSRLLSDRFSAERPKGSFSTLEIQRTEQGDSAMYLCASSSPTDYLEQDTQYFGPGTRLTVL.

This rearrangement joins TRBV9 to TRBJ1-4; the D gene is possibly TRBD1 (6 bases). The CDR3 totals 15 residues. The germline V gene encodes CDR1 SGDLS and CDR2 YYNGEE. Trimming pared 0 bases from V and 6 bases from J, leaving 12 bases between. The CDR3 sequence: CASSVGGGLYEKLFF. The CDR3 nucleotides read TGTGCCAGCAGCGTAGGTGGGGGGCTTTATGAAAAACTGTTTTTT.

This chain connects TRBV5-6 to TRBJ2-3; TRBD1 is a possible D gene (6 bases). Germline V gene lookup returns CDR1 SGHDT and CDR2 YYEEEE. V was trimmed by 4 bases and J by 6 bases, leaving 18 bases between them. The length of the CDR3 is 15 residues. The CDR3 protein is CASSADSQKWDTQYF. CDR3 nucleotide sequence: TGTGCCAGCAGCGCGGACAGCCAAAAGTGGGATACGCAGTATTTT.

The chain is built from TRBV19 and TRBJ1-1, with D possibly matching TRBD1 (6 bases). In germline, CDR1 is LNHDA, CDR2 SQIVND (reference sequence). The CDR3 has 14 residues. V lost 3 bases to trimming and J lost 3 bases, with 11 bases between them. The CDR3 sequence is CASSIRGADTEAFF. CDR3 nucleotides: TGTGCCAGTAGTATTAGGGGGGCGGACACTGAAGCTTTCTTT.

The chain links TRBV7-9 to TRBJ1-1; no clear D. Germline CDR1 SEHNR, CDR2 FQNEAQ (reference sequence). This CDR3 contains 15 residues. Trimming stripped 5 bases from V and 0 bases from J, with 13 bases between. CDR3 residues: CASSPQGSMNTEAFF. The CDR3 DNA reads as TGTGCCAGCAGCCCCCAAGGAAGCATGAACACTGAAGCTTTCTTT.

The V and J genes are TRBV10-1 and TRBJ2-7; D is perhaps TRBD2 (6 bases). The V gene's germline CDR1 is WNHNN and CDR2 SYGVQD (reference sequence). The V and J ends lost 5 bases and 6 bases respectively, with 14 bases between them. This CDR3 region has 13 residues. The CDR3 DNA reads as TGCGCCAGCAGTCTTTCGGGAGTCCGCGAGCAGTACTTC. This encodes CASSLSGVREQYF.

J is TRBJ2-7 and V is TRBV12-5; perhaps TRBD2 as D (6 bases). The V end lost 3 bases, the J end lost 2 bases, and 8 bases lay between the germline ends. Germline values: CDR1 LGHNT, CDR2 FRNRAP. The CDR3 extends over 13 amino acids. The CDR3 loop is CASGFGGTYEQYF. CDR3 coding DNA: TGTGCTAGTGGTTTCGGGGGAACCTACGAGCAGTACTTC.

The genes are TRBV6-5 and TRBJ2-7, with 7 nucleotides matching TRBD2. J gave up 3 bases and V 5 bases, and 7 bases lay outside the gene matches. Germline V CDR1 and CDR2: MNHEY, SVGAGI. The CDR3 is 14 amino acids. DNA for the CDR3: TGTGCCAGCAGTACCGGGGGGACTAACTACGAGCAGTACTTC. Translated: CASSTGGTNYEQYF.